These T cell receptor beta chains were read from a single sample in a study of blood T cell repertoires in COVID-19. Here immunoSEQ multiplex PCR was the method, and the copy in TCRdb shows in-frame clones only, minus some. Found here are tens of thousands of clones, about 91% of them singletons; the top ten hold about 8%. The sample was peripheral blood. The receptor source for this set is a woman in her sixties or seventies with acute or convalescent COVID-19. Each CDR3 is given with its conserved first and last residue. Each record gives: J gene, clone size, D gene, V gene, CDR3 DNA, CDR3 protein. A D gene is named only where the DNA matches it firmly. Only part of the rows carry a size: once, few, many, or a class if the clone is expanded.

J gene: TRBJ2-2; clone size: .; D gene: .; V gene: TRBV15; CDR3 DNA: TGTGCCACCAGCAGAGATAAGCTCAGGGGGGCCGGGGAGCTGTTTTTT; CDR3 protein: CATSRDKLRGAGELFF
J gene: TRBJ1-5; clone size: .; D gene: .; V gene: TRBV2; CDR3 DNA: TGTGCCAGCAGTGAAGGAGGGTGGCAGACCCACCCCCAGCATTTT; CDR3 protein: CASSEGGWQTHPQHF
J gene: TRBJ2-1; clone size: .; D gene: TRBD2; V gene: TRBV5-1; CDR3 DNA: TGCGCCAGCAGCTTGACTAGCGGGAGGTGGGGGTTCTTC; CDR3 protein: CASSLTSGRWGFF
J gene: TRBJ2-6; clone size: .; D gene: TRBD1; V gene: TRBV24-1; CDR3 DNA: TGTGCCACCAGCGACAGGGTGGTCTCTGGGGCCAACGTCCTGACTTTC; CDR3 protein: CATSDRVVSGANVLTF
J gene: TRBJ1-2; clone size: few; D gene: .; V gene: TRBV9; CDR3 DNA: TGTGCCAGCAGCCCCATCGGGGGTAACTATGGCTACACCTTC; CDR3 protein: CASSPIGGNYGYTF
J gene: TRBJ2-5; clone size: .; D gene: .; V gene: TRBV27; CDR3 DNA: TGTGCCACCCGCGATCCCCGGAGGGAAGAGACCCAGTACTTC; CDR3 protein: CATRDPRREETQYF
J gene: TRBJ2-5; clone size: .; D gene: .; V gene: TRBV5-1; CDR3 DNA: TGCGCCAGCAGCTCCGGGATCCGTGAGACCCAGTACTTC; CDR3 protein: CASSSGIRETQYF
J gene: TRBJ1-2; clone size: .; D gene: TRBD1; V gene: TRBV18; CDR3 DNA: TGTGCCAGCTCACCCCCAGACAGGGTATATGGCTACACCTTC; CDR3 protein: CASSPPDRVYGYTF
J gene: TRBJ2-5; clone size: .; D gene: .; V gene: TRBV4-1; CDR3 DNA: TGCGCCAGCAGCCAAGTTGGCGTAGCCGTACAAGAGACCCAGTACTTC; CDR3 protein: CASSQVGVAVQETQYF
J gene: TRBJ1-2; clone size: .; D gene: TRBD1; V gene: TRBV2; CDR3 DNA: TGTGCCAGCGAATTAGGACAGGGGCGTAGCTACACCTTC; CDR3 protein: CASELGQGRSYTF
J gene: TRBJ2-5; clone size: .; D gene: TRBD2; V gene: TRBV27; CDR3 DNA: TGTGCCAGCAGTTTGGGCGGGAGGGACGCACGCGAGACCCAGTACTTC; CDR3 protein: CASSLGGRDARETQYF
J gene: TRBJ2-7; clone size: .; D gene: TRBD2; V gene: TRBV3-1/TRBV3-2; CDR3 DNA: TGTGCCAGCAGCCAACCAAATGGACTAGCACGTCCCTACGAGCAGTACTTC; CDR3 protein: CASSQPNGLARPYEQYF
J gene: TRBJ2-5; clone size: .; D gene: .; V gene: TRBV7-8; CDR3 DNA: TGTGCCAGCAGTTTCGGGAAAGAGACCCAGTACTTC; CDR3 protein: CASSFGKETQYF
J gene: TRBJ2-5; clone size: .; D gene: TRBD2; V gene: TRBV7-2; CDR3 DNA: TGTGCCAGCAGCTTAGCCCAGGGACTAGCCAGCCAAGAGACCCAGTACTTC; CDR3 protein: CASSLAQGLASQETQYF
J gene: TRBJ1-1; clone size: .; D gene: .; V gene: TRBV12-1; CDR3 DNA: TGTGCCAGCAGCTTTGGTAGTAGGGGAACTGAAGCTTTCTTT; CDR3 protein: CASSFGSRGTEAFF
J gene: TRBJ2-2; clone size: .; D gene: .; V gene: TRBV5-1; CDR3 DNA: TGCGCCACTTCGCCCGGGAACACCGGGGAGCTGTTTTTT; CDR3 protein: CATSPGNTGELFF
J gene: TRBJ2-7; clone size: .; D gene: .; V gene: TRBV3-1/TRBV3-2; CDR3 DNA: TGTGCCAGCAGCCAAGACCAGGGTCCGACCTACGAGCAGTACTTC; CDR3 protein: CASSQDQGPTYEQYF
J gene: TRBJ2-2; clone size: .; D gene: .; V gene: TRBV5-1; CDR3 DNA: TGCGCCAGCAGCTCAACGAACACCGGGGAGCTGTTTTTT; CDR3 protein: CASSSTNTGELFF
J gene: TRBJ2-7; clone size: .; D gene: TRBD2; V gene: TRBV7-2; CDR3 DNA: TGTGCCAGCAGCTTCCGGACTAGCGGGGGATTCAGCTACGAGCAGTACTTC; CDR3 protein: CASSFRTSGGFSYEQYF
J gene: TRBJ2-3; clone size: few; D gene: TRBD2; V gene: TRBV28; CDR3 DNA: TGTGCCAGCAGTTTGGGCGGGAGCAGCACAGATACGCAGTATTTT; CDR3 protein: CASSLGGSSTDTQYF
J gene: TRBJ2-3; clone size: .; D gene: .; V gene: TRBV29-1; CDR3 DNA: TGCAGCGTTGATTACACGAGCACAGATACGCAGTATTTT; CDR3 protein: CSVDYTSTDTQYF
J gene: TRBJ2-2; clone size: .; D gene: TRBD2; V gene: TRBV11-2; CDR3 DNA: TGTGCCAGCAGCGCCGACGGGGGGTGGTACACCGGGGAGCTGTTTTTT; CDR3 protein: CASSADGGWYTGELFF
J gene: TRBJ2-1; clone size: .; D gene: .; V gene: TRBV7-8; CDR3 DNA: TGTGCCAGCACCCTTACCCAGAGCGACAGTAACCAGTTCTTC; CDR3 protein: CASTLTQSDSNQFF
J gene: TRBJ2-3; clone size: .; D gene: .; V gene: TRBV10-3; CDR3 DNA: TGTGCCATCAAGGCAGGGGCATTGGTAGATACGCAGTATTTT; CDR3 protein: CAIKAGALVDTQYF
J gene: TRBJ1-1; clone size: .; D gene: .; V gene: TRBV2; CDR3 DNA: TGTGCCAGCGGACGAAGTGATCGCAGGGGCGTCACTGAAGCTTTCTTT; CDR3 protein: CASGRSDRRGVTEAFF
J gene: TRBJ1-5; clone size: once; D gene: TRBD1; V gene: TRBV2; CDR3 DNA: TGTGCCAGCAGTAGGACAGGGCCCAATCAGCCCCAGCATTTT; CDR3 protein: CASSRTGPNQPQHF
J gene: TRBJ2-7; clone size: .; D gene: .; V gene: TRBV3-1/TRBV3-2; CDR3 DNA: TGTGCCAGCAGCCAAGATCTTGCCAGAAACAGCGAGCAGTACTTC; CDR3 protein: CASSQDLARNSEQYF
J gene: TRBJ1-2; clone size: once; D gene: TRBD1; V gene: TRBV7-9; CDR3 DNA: TGTGCCAGCAGCTTAGGGACAGGCAACGGTGGCTACACCTTC; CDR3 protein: CASSLGTGNGGYTF
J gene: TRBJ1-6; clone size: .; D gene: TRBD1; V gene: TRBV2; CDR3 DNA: TGTGCCAGCAGCCCGGACAGGCTTAATTCACCCCTCCACTTT; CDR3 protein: CASSPDRLNSPLHF
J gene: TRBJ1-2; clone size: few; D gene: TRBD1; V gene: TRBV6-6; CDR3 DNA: TGTGCCAGCAGCCCAGGGGGCACGGACTATGGCTACACCTTC; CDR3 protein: CASSPGGTDYGYTF
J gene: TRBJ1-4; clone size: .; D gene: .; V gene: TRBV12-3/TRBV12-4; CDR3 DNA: TGTGCCAGCAGTTTTGGCGGTAATGAAAAACTGTTTTTT; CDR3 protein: CASSFGGNEKLFF
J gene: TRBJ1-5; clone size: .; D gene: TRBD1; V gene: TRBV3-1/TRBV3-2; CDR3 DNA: TGTGCCAGCAGCCAAGGGACAGGGACTCAGCCCCAGCATTTT; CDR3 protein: CASSQGTGTQPQHF
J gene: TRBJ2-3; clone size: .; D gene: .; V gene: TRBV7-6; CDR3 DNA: TGTGCCAGCAGGCAAGAAACTAGCAACCGAGCCACAGATACGCAGTATTTT; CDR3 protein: CASRQETSNRATDTQYF
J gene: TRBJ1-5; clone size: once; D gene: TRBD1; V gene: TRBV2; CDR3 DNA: TGTGCCAGCCGCGGGACAGATAATAGCAATCAGCCCCAGCATTTT; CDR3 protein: CASRGTDNSNQPQHF
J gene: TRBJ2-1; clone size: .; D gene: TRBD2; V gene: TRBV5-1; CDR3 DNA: TGCGCCAGCAGCTTTGGGGCTAGCGGAGACTACAATGAGCAGTTCTTC; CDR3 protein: CASSFGASGDYNEQFF
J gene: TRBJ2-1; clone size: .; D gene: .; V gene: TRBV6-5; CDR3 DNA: TGTGCCAGCAGCGATAGCTTCAATGAGCAGTTCTTC; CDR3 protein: CASSDSFNEQFF
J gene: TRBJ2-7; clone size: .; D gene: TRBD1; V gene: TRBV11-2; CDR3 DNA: TGTGCCAGCAGCTTAGGTCCAGGGGGCATCTCCTACGAGCAGTACTTC; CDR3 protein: CASSLGPGGISYEQYF
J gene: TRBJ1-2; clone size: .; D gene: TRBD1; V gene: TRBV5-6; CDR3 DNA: TGTGCCAGCAGCTTGGCAGGGACAGCTAACTATGGCTACACCTTC; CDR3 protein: CASSLAGTANYGYTF
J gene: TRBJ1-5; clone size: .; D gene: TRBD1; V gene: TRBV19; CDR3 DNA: TGTGCCAGTAGTAGGGACAGGGTCGGAAATCAGCCCCAGCATTTT; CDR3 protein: CASSRDRVGNQPQHF
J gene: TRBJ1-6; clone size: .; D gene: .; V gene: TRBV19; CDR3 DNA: TGTGCCAGTACCCCAGGGTACTCTTCACCCCTCCACTTT; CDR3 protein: CASTPGYSSPLHF
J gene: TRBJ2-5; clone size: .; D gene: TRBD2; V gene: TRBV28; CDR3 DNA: TGTGCCAGCAGTCTCGGGACTAGGTTAGGTCAAGAGACCCAGTACTTC; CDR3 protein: CASSLGTRLGQETQYF
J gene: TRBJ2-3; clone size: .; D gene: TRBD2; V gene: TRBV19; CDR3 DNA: TGTGCCAGTAGCCAACCGAGAGGACTAGCGAGGGATACGCAGTATTTT; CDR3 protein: CASSQPRGLARDTQYF
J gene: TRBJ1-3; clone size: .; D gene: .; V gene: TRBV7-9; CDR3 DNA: TGTGCCAGCAGCCCAACTTGGGGAAACACCATATATTTT; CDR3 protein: CASSPTWGNTIYF
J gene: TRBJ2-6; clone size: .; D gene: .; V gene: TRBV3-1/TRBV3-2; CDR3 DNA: TGTGCCAGCAGCCAAGGGGCCCTCTCTGGGGCCAACGTCCTGACTTTC; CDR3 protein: CASSQGALSGANVLTF
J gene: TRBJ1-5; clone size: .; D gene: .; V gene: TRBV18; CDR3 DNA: TGTGCCAGCTCACTACGGACTGGGGGGAGCAATCAGCCCCAGCATTTT; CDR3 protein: CASSLRTGGSNQPQHF